This T cell receptor (beta chain) was identified in a study of CD8 T cells in Susac syndrome. Study conclusions and caveats: By the study's own acknowledgment, its TCR sequencing and HLA analysis included relatively few individuals.

Germline CDR1 is SEHNR and CDR2 is FQNEAQ (reference sequence). Trimming cost V 1 base and J 0 bases, with 8 bases left between them. The CDR3 totals 15 residues. Regarding this clonotype: Its target is unknown.

The authors reverse transcribed 0.5 to 1 ug RNA with random hexamers. With immunoSEQ multiplex PCR, TCR beta CDR3 was amplified across 54 Vbeta and 13 Jbeta. TCRdb re-called the immunoSEQ multiplex PCR reads through MiXCR, storing one row per CDR3 protein. The sample records 95,000 to 150,000 distinct CDR3 sequences, roughly 95% being singletons. The sample taken for sequencing was CD4+ T cells from PBMCs. The receptor was isolated from a human donor with Susac syndrome. The chain is built from TRBV7-9 and TRBJ2-3; D gene ambiguous. As DNA, the CDR3 is TGTGCCAGCAGCTTAGTAGGGATTAGCACAGATACGCAGTATTTT. Its protein product is CASSLVGISTDTQYF. The variable domain in full, completed from reference TRBV7-9 and TRBJ2-3, reads DTGVSQNPRHKITKRGQNVTFRCDPISEHNRLYWYRQTLGQGPEFLTYFQNEAQLEKSRLLSDRFSAERPKGSFSTLEIQRTEQGDSAMYLCASSLVGISTDTQYFGPGTRLTVL.